The 25 T cell receptor beta chains given below trace back to one sample, sequenced in a study of patients and donors after allogeneic stem cell transplantation. TCRdb reprocessed the RT-PCR reads with MiXCR, giving one entry per CDR3 protein. The table includes tens of thousands of distinct CDR3 sequences, roughly 43% detected once. The sequencing sample was made of blood, either unsorted or a sorted T cell fraction (not recorded which). Receptor source: a human donor who was either an allogeneic HSCT recipient or a stem cell or donor lymphocyte infusion donor (not recorded which). It is not recorded whose cells these are; they may come from a transplant donor.

This clonotype was picked up one time. This sequence joins TRBV3-1 and TRBJ2-1; D is possibly TRBD2 (6 bases). CDR3 length equals 17 residues. Deletions cut 3 bases from V and 2 bases from J, with 17 bases between. The germline gives CDR1 LGHDT, CDR2 YNNKEL (reference sequence). The DNA for the CDR3 is TGTGCCAGCAGCCACCTACGGGGGAGCGGTCCCTACAATGAGCAGTTCTTC. This sequence encodes CASSHLRGSGPYNEQFF.

The chain couples TRBV5-1 to TRBJ1-1, with no clear D. The ends were cut back, 5 bases at V and 0 bases at J, with 14 bases in the middle. Germline lookup yields CDR1 SGHRS and CDR2 YFSETQ. The CDR3 covers 15 residues. The DNA for the CDR3 is TGCGCCAGCAGTAGCGGGCCAGCAATGAACACTGAAGCTTTCTTT. As protein: CASSSGPAMNTEAFF.

This clonotype showed up just a few times. This rearrangement joins TRBV12-3 or TRBV12-4 to TRBJ2-3; perhaps D is TRBD1 or TRBD2 (5 bases each). V lost 3 bases and J 1 base, leaving 17 bases between the germline ends. This CDR3 is 17 amino acids long. CDR3 region: CASSLRTGAGGTDTQYF. As DNA, the CDR3 is TGTGCCAGCAGTTTGCGGACCGGGGCTGGGGGCACAGATACGCAGTATTTT.

The chain employs TRBV3-1 and TRBJ1-2, with D possibly being TRBD1 (6 bases). Trimming pared 1 base from V and 8 bases from J, leaving 8 bases between. The length of the CDR3 is 12 residues. Germline assignment: CDR1 LGHDT and CDR2 YNNKEL (reference sequence). This CDR3 is CASSQVQGGYTF. CDR3 DNA sequence: TGTGCCAGCAGCCAAGTACAGGGAGGCTACACCTTC.

Only a few counts were recorded for this clonotype. The rearrangement joins TRBV20-1 to TRBJ1-2, with D possibly TRBD1 on 5 matching bases. Looked up from germline, CDR1 is DFQATT and CDR2 is SNEGSKA (reference sequence). V was pared by 0 bases and J by 6 bases, with 14 bases between. CDR3 length: 14 residues. The CDR3 DNA is TGCAGTGCTAGAGATATAGACAGCGGAGATGGCTACACCTTC. Translated, it gives CSARDIDSGDGYTF.

V gene TRBV6-2 or TRBV6-3 combines with J gene TRBJ2-2; TRBD1 matches at 7 bases. Germline loops: CDR1 MNHEY, CDR2 SVGEGT. The CDR3 loop spans 16 amino acids. J was trimmed by 2 bases and V by 6 bases; bases with no gene match: 9. Here the CDR3 DNA reads TGTGCCAGCAGCCAGCACAGGGGCGGAAACACCGGGGAGCTGTTTTTT. This translates into CASSQHRGGNTGELFF.

J is TRBJ1-4 and V is TRBV14; D not certain. The V end was cut by 4 bases, the J end by 7 bases, with 10 bases between. The CDR3 runs to 13 residues. Germline values: CDR1 SGHDN, CDR2 FVKESK. This CDR3 is CASSPGRGEKLFF. The CDR3, as DNA: TGTGCCAGCAGCCCCGGACGTGGTGAAAAACTGTTTTTT.

J is TRBJ1-3 and V is TRBV28; D unresolved. CDR1 is MDHEN and CDR2 is SYDVKM in the germline V gene. There are 11 residues in the CDR3. V shed 7 bases and J shed 6 bases, with 7 bases lying between them. The chain's CDR3 is CASMAENTIYF. As DNA, the CDR3 is TGTGCCAGCATGGCAGAAAACACCATATATTTT.

This clonotype was observed a single time. The rearrangement uses TRBV28 and TRBJ2-7; no firm D call. V lost 2 bases and J 2 bases, leaving 7 bases between the germline ends. This CDR3 region has 13 residues. Germline V gene sequence: CDR1 MDHEN, CDR2 SYDVKM. DNA of the CDR3: TGTGCCAGCAGTTTAAGGCCAGCCTACGAGCAGTACTTC. It is translated as CASSLRPAYEQYF. Full variable domain (rest looked up from reference TRBV28 and TRBJ2-7): DVKVTQSSRYLVKRTGEKVFLECVQDMDHENMFWYRQDPGLGLRLIYFSYDVKMKEKGDIPEGYSVSREKKERFSLILESASTNQTSMYLCASSLRPAYEQYFGPGTRLTVT.

This clonotype came up a few times. The CDR3 spells CASGSVRAATNEKLFF. For the CDR3, the DNA is TGTGCCAGCGGTTCCGTCAGGGCTGCAACTAATGAAAAACTGTTTTTT. The V gene is TRBV28, the J gene TRBJ1-4; D possibly corresponds to TRBD1 (5 bases). V shed 8 bases and J shed 0 bases, with 16 bases lying between them. The CDR3 sequence is 16 residues long. Germline V lookup: CDR1 MDHEN, CDR2 SYDVKM.

This chain links TRBV12-3 or TRBV12-4 with TRBJ2-7, with D tentatively TRBD1 (5 bases). Trimming removed 6 bases from V and 2 bases from J, with 14 bases in between. CDR3 size: 14 residues. The CDR3 reads CASSSRAPAYEQYF. The CDR3 DNA sequence: TGTGCCAGCAGCTCCAGGGCCCCCGCCTACGAGCAGTACTTC.

Note on this clonotype: One end of the junction is discordant with germline, which a read error may explain. The V gene is TRBV7-7, the J gene TRBJ2-1; 12 bases match TRBD2. This CDR3 has 15 amino acids. CDR1 is SSHAT, CDR2 FNYEAQ, per germline (reference sequence). The CDR3 coding sequence is TGTGCTAGCAGCTGGGGACTAGCGGGTCACAATGAGCAGTTCTTC. Translating it yields CASSWGLAGHNEQFF.

The rearrangement joins TRBV10-1 to TRBJ2-3; the D gene is possibly TRBD2 (5 bases). The germline CDR1 and CDR2 sequences are WNHNN and SYGVQD (reference sequence). V was trimmed by 4 bases and J by 0 bases, leaving 11 bases between them. The CDR3 is made up of 15 amino acids. This CDR3 reads CASSGGGTSTDTQYF. For the CDR3, the DNA is TGCGCCAGCAGTGGCGGAGGAACTAGCACAGATACGCAGTATTTT.

This rearrangement joins TRBV29-1 to TRBJ1-1; D perhaps matches TRBD1 (5 bases). The CDR3 loop spans 14 amino acids. Looked up from germline, CDR1 is SQVTM and CDR2 is ANQGSEA. The V gene lost 0 bases and the J gene lost 7 bases, with 15 bases spanning the gap. This CDR3 is CSVEDSPGRSEAFF. The CDR3 DNA reads TGCAGCGTTGAAGATTCTCCAGGGCGAAGTGAAGCTTTCTTT.

The chain employs TRBV12-3 or TRBV12-4 and TRBJ2-7; 10 bases fit TRBD1. CDR3 length: 15 residues. Unmatched junction bases numbered 8, after V lost 6 bases and J lost 3 bases. The CDR3 loop is CASSFLGQGNYEQYF. The CDR3 DNA reads as TGTGCCAGCAGCTTCCTGGGACAGGGGAACTACGAGCAGTACTTC.

The rearrangement joins TRBV10-3 to TRBJ2-1; 9 bases map to TRBD2. Germline V lookup: CDR1 ENHRY, CDR2 SYGVKD. This CDR3 has 15 residues. Trimming took 10 bases from V and 6 from J; bases not matched to a gene: 13. CDR3 sequence (DNA): TGTGCCAGCAAAGGCGGGAGGGCTCCTCCCAATGAGCAGTTCTTC. It encodes CASKGGRAPPNEQFF.

The CDR3 loop reads CASSYSPSGRAANEQFF. The DNA for the CDR3 is TGTGCCAGCAGTTACTCCCCTAGCGGGAGGGCCGCGAATGAGCAGTTCTTC. This chain uses TRBV6-6 with TRBJ2-1, with 12 positions matching TRBD2. Germline V gene data show CDR1 as MNHNY and CDR2 as SVGAGI (reference sequence). With V trimmed by 0 bases and J by 7 bases, 7 bases remained unmatched. The CDR3 sequence is 17 residues long.

CDR3 in DNA: TGTGCCAGCACCCGGGGGGTGGGCAATCAGCCCCAGCATTTT. Amino acids: CASTRGVGNQPQHF. The gene calls are TRBV12-3 or TRBV12-4 and TRBJ1-5, with a possible D match to TRBD1 (5 bases). The CDR3 runs 14 residues. Trimming removed 7 bases at V and 2 bases at J, with 12 bases between.

The rearrangement links TRBV6-5 to TRBJ1-5, with TRBD1 as a possible D gene (5 bases). CDR1 is MNHEY and CDR2 is SVGAGI in the germline V gene. Between the trimmed V and J ends, which lost 3 bases and 0 bases, there was a span of 12 bases. The CDR3 loop spans 16 amino acids. The CDR3 sequence: CASSYRGPNSNQPQHF. The CDR3 DNA sequence: TGTGCCAGCAGTTATAGGGGACCTAATAGCAATCAGCCCCAGCATTTT.

The chain recombines TRBV6-2 or TRBV6-3 with TRBJ1-5, with 8 nucleotides matching TRBD1. Trimming cost V 2 bases and J 2 bases; bases outside gene matches: 17. Germline lookup yields CDR1 MNHEY and CDR2 SVGEGT. This CDR3 contains 20 residues. Here the CDR3 reads CASSYRFGQGVRFGNQPQHF. CDR3 DNA: TGTGCCAGCAGTTACCGCTTCGGACAGGGAGTTCGGTTCGGCAATCAGCCCCAGCATTTT.

The chain employs TRBV7-9 and TRBJ1-2, with a tentative D call TRBD1 (6 bases). V lost 5 bases and J lost 4, with 20 bases in between. Germline loops: CDR1 SEHNR, CDR2 FQNEAQ (reference sequence). The CDR3 is 16 residues long. DNA for the CDR3: TGTGCCAGCAGCCCCCTAGGGGGACAACCAAGCTATGGCTACACCTTC. It translates to CASSPLGGQPSYGYTF.

The genes are TRBV5-6 and TRBJ1-4; D is unresolved. Trimming took 3 bases from V and 3 from J, leaving 12 bases between them. Germline-derived CDR1 and CDR2 are SGHDT and YYEEEE. The CDR3 runs 15 residues. The CDR3 bases are TGTGCCAGCAGCTCTGCAGGAGGACCTAATGAAAAACTGTTTTTT. Its translation is CASSSAGGPNEKLFF.

This clonotype was seen a handful of times. V and J are TRBV4-1 and TRBJ2-2; 16 positions agree with TRBD2. The ends lost 6 bases at V and 5 bases at J; junction bases unmatched: 12. Germline lookup yields CDR1 MGHRA and CDR2 YSYEKL. The CDR3 consists of 19 residues. As DNA, the CDR3 is TGCGCCAGCAGACCCGGGACTAGCGGGAGGGCATCTGGTACCGGGGAGCTGTTTTTT. Protein sequence: CASRPGTSGRASGTGELFF.

This clonotype was observed a few times. The CDR3 DNA reads as TGCAGTGCTAGAGATTTCAGGGGCGAAGGGAACACCATATATTTT. This translates into CSARDFRGEGNTIYF. The V gene is TRBV20-1, the J gene TRBJ1-3, with D maybe TRBD1 (6 bases). Between the trimmed V and J ends, which lost 0 bases and 7 bases, there was a span of 16 bases. The germline V gene encodes CDR1 DFQATT and CDR2 SNEGSKA (reference sequence). The CDR3 length is 15 residues.

Remarks on this clonotype: At one boundary the junction diverges from the germline segment, which might be a read error. V gene TRBV4-2 combines with J gene TRBJ1-6; TRBD1 is a possible D gene (5 bases). There are 16 residues in the CDR3. Germline CDR1 reads LGHNA; CDR2 reads YNFKEQ. The CDR3 nucleotides are TGTGCCAGCAGCCAAGTCCGGGACTCCAATAATTCACCCCTCCACTTT. Translation: CASSQVRDSNNSPLHF.